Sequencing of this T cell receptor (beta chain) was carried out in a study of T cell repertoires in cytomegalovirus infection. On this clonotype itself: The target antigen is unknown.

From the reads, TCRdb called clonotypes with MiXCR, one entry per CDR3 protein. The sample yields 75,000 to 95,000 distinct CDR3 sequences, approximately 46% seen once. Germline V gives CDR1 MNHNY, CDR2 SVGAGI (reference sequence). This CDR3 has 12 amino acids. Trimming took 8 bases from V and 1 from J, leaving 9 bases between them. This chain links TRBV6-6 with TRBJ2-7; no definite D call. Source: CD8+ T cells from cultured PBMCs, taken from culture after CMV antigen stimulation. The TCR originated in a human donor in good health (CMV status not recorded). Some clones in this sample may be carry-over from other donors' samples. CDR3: CASCSSSYEQYF. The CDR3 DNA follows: TGTGCCAGCTGTAGTTCTTCCTACGAGCAGTACTTC.